The 13 T cell receptor beta chains given below trace back to one sample, sequenced in a study of T cells after yellow fever vaccination. From the 5' RACE reads, TCRdb called clonotypes with MiXCR, one entry per CDR3 protein. The sample yields around 340,000 distinct CDR3 sequences, around 13% seen once. Material: CD4+ T cells sorted from PBMCs, obtained 15 days after the yellow fever booster vaccination. These receptors were collected from a man younger than 30 who received the YFV17D yellow fever vaccine.

The V and J genes are TRBV5-1 and TRBJ2-2; 8 bases align to TRBD1. Germline lookup yields CDR1 SGHRS and CDR2 YFSETQ. The CDR3 runs to 15 residues. J was trimmed by 0 bases and V by 4 bases; bases with no gene match: 2. The CDR3 sequence is CASSVGQANTGELFF. The CDR3 DNA is TGCGCCAGCAGCGTGGGACAGGCGAACACCGGGGAGCTGTTTTTT.

This clonotype was counted only a few times. The chain combines TRBV9 with TRBJ2-7; D possibly corresponds to TRBD2 (6 bases). Germline lookup yields CDR1 SGDLS and CDR2 YYNGEE. Trimming cost V 0 bases and J 6 bases, with 16 bases left between them. The length of the CDR3 is 15 residues. Written as DNA, the CDR3 is TGTGCCAGCAGCGTAGGGGTCAGGAGGGGTGGCGAGCAGTACTTC. Amino acid sequence: CASSVGVRRGGEQYF.

This clonotype was observed a few times. This chain joins TRBV5-1 and TRBJ1-2; 7 bases are a match to TRBD1. The trim removed 4 bases at V and 8 bases at J, leaving 14 bases unmatched. The CDR3 is made up of 15 amino acids. From germline, CDR1 is SGHRS and CDR2 YFSETQ. Here the CDR3 DNA reads TGCGCCAGCAGCCGACTCAAACCTGACAGGGACGGCTACACCTTC. Its protein product is CASSRLKPDRDGYTF.

This clonotype was seen ten or more times. The rearrangement uses TRBV11-2 and TRBJ2-1, with TRBD2 as a possible D gene (6 bases). The germline gives CDR1 SGHAT, CDR2 FQNNGV. Trimming left V 1 base short and J 12 bases short, with 10 bases between. CDR3 length: 12 amino acids. CDR3 sequence reads: CASSLGRGWQFF. CDR3 sequence (DNA): TGTGCCAGCAGCTTAGGTCGGGGGTGGCAGTTCTTC.

The chain employs TRBV28 and TRBJ2-4; D is ambiguous. Deletions cut 4 bases from V and 2 bases from J, with 15 bases between. The CDR3 spans 16 residues. The V gene's germline CDR1 is MDHEN and CDR2 SYDVKM. As DNA, the CDR3 is TGTGCCAGCAGTTATGACCCGACTCGACCCAAAAACATTCAGTACTTC. This sequence encodes CASSYDPTRPKNIQYF. Full variable domain (missing parts from reference TRBV28 and TRBJ2-4): DVKVTQSSRYLVKRTGEKVFLECVQDMDHENMFWYRQDPGLGLRLIYFSYDVKMKEKGDIPEGYSVSREKKERFSLILESASTNQTSMYLCASSYDPTRPKNIQYFGAGTRLSVL.

V gene TRBV20-1 combines with J gene TRBJ2-7; D is perhaps TRBD2 (5 bases). The germline V gene has CDR1 DFQATT and CDR2 SNEGSKA (reference sequence). The CDR3 covers 13 residues. Between the trimmed V and J ends, which lost 0 bases and 3 bases, there was a span of 9 bases. CDR3 sequence (DNA): TGCAGTGCTAGAGATCGAGGGAACTACGAGCAGTACTTC. Its protein product is CSARDRGNYEQYF.

The chain has TRBV5-1 and TRBJ2-1; 7 nucleotides agree with TRBD1. Trimming took 4 bases from V and 0 from J; bases not matched to a gene: 7. Germline V gene data show CDR1 as SGHRS and CDR2 as YFSETQ. This CDR3 has 16 amino acids. Here the CDR3 DNA reads TGCGCCAGCAGCCAGCCGACAGGGATCTCCTACAATGAGCAGTTCTTC. Its protein is CASSQPTGISYNEQFF. Drawing the rest from reference TRBV5-1 and TRBJ2-1, the complete variable domain is KAGVTQTPRYLIKTRGQQVTLSCSPISGHRSVSWYQQTPGQGLQFLFEYFSETQRNKGNFPGRFSGRQFSNSRSEMNVSTLELGDSALYLCASSQPTGISYNEQFFGPGTRLTVL.

The CDR3 coding sequence is TGTGCCAGCAGTGAAGCGCTTCTGAGACAGGGATCTACGCAGTATTTT. Translated, it gives CASSEALLRQGSTQYF. J is TRBJ2-3 and V is TRBV2; 7 bases line up with TRBD1. Germline V gene lookup returns CDR1 SNHLY and CDR2 FYNNEI. The CDR3 length is 16 residues. Germline trimming cut 0 bases from V and 8 bases from J; bases unmatched to any gene: 11.

This clonotype was seen ten or more times. This chain joins TRBV7-2 and TRBJ2-7; 9 bases line up with TRBD2. V was pared by 5 bases and J by 8 bases, with 10 bases of the junction left unmatched. From germline, CDR1 is SGHTA and CDR2 FQGNSA. The CDR3 runs 14 residues. The CDR3: CASSRTSEGLQQYV. The CDR3 coding sequence is TGTGCCAGCAGCCGGACTAGCGAGGGCTTGCAGCAGTACGTC.

The gene calls are TRBV3-1 and TRBJ2-2; D might be TRBD2 (5 bases). In germline, CDR1 is LGHDT, CDR2 YNNKEL (reference sequence). V lost 0 bases and J 6 bases, leaving 14 bases between the germline ends. The CDR3 is made up of 16 amino acids. The CDR3 region has the DNA TGTGCCAGCAGCCAAGAAAGTTCGGGGTATGCCGGGGAGCTGTTTTTT. This sequence encodes CASSQESSGYAGELFF.

This sequence joins TRBV5-4 and TRBJ2-3, with D possibly TRBD2 on 5 matching bases. V was shortened by 4 bases and J by 3 bases, with 15 bases between the two germline ends. CDR1 is SGHNT, CDR2 YYREEE, per germline (reference sequence). The CDR3 runs 15 residues. The CDR3 DNA sequence: TGTGCCAGCAGCGCGCCTGGACTTGGGACAGATACGCAGTATTTT. Translating it yields CASSAPGLGTDTQYF.

The genes are TRBV7-2 and TRBJ2-2, with D perhaps matching TRBD1 (6 bases). Per the germline V gene, CDR1 is SGHTA and CDR2 is FQGNSA. Trimming removed 5 bases from V and 2 bases from J, with 15 bases in between. The CDR3 covers 16 residues. The chain's CDR3 is CASSRFGQLNTGELFF. In DNA form, the CDR3 reads TGTGCCAGCAGCCGCTTCGGACAGCTAAACACCGGGGAGCTGTTTTTT.

Here the CDR3 reads CASRGQVNSPLHF. The CDR3 DNA is TGTGCCAGCAGAGGACAGGTGAATTCACCCCTCCACTTT. The chain is built from TRBV9 and TRBJ1-6; 7 bases agree with TRBD1. Losses at the gene ends were 5 bases for V and 7 bases for J; bases not matched to a gene: 3. CDR1 SGDLS and CDR2 YYNGEE come from the germline V gene. This CDR3 is 13 amino acids long.